The clone carrying this TCR beta chain has ten or more counts. This entry is derived from a study of early T cells in non-severe SARS-CoV-2 infection. Individual cDNA molecules received unique molecular identifiers during library preparation. From the 5' RACE reads, TCRdb called clonotypes with MiXCR, one entry per CDR3 protein. Of about 35,000 distinct CDR3 sequences in the sample, less than 6.5% were seen once. The germline gives CDR1 SGHAT, CDR2 FQNNGV. This CDR3 contains 13 residues. V was clipped by 1 base and J by 7 bases, with 10 bases between them. The chain uses TRBV11-2 and TRBJ1-2, with a weak D call TRBD1 (5 bases). The source of this sequence is an adult who was a healthcare worker with PCR-confirmed SARS-CoV-2 infection or an uninfected control (not recorded which). The sample in question was whole blood, obtained at baseline. As DNA, the CDR3 is TGTGCCAGCAGCTTAGTTCTCAGGGCTGGCTACACCTTC. As protein: CASSLVLRAGYTF.